The source of this T cell receptor beta chain is a study of T cell responses to AZD1222 COVID-19 vaccine. The table came from immunoSEQ multiplex PCR; TCRdb's copy has only in-frame clones and leaves some out. Of 150,000 to 200,000 clones in the sample, around 94% were seen once. This TCR was recovered from an adult who received the AZD1222 COVID-19 vaccine. The source material was peripheral blood, sampled 28 days after the second AZD1222 dose.

This CDR3 reads CASSQINRGEKLFF. In DNA, the CDR3 is TGTGCCAGCAGCCAGATAAACAGGGGTGAAAAACTGTTTTTT. The chain combines TRBV11-2 with TRBJ1-4; 7 nucleotides agree with TRBD1. The CDR3 loop spans 14 amino acids. With V trimmed by 5 bases and J by 7 bases, 7 bases remained unmatched. Germline CDR1 and CDR2: SGHAT and FQNNGV.